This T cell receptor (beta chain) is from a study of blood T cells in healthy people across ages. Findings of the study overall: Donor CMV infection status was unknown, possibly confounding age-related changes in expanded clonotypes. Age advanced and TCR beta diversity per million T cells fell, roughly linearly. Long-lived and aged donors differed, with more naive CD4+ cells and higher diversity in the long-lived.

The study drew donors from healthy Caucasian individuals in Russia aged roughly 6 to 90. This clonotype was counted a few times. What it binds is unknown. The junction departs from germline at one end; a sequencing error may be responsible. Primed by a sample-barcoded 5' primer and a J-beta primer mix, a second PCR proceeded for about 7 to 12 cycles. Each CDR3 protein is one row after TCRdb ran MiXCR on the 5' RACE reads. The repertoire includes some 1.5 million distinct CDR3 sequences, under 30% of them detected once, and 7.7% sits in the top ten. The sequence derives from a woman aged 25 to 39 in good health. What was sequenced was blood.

CDR3 coding DNA: TGCAGTGCTAGAGAGAGACAGGGCTCCTACGAACAGTACTTC. Translation gives CSARERQGSYEQYF. The chain is built from TRBV20-1 and TRBJ2-7; the match to TRBD1 covers 7 bases. Germline values: CDR1 DFQATT, CDR2 SNEGSKA (reference sequence). This CDR3 comprises 14 residues.